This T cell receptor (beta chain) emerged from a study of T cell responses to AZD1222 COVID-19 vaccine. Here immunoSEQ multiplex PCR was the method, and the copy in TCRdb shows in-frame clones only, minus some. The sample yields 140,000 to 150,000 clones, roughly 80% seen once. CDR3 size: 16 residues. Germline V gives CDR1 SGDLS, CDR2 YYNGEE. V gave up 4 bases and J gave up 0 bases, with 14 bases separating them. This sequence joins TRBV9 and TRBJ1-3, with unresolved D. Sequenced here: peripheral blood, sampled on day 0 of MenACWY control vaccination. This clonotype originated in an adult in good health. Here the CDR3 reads CASSPRGDDSGNTIYF. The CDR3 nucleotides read TGTGCCAGCAGCCCCCGGGGAGATGACTCTGGAAACACCATATATTTT.